These 21 T cell receptor beta chains were sequenced from one sample in a study of T cell clonality in common variable immunodeficiency. Study observations and caveats: In common variable immunodeficiency, TCR beta chains reportedly carried fewer deletions and N-nucleotide insertions.

These receptors are not linked to any known antigen. Libraries were prepared by immunoSEQ multiplex PCR; TCRdb keeps only in-frame clonotypes and omits some of them. Recorded here are around 16,000 clones, none singletons. Material for sequencing was peripheral blood mononuclear cells. Receptor source: a human donor with common variable immunodeficiency.

This clone was counted a few times. The read terminates 3 residues ahead of where the CDR3 ends, so the germline J gene completes it. Other nucleotide sequences in the sample specify the same CDR3. The rearrangement links TRBV7-2 to TRBJ2-7, with D uncertain. Trimming cost V 0 bases and J 2 bases, with 8 bases left between them. This CDR3 has 14 amino acids. CDR1 is SGHTA, CDR2 FQGNSA, per germline. Here the CDR3 reads CASSLAGLAYEQYF. The covered CDR3 bases are TGTGCCAGCAGCTTAGCGGGTCTAGCCTACGAG.

Notes on this clone: From the germline J gene comes the end of the CDR3, since the read stops 3 residues before it. This chain connects TRBV10-3 to TRBJ2-7; D is uncertain. V lost 6 bases and J lost 0, with 15 bases in between. The CDR3 length is 15 residues. Germline V gene lookup returns CDR1 ENHRY and CDR2 SYGVKD. The CDR3 sequence is CAIRSTQRSSYEQYF. Incomplete CDR3 DNA: TGTGCCATCAGGAGTACACAGAGGAGCTCCTACGAG.

This clone occurred a few times. With the read ending 3 residues before the CDR3 end, the germline J gene is used to fill in that end. The chain carries TRBV7-2 and TRBJ2-5, with D possibly matching TRBD2 (6 bases). Germline V gene sequence: CDR1 SGHTA, CDR2 FQGNSA. The CDR3 totals 13 residues. Trimming pared 5 bases from V and 5 bases from J, leaving 12 bases between. The DNA read from the CDR3 is TGTGCCAGCAGCCCGGGGAGGCGGGAGACC. Translation gives CASSPGRRET. The entire CDR3 protein reads CASSPGRRETQYF.

About this clone itself: The DNA ends 3 residues before the CDR3 does, and the rest of the CDR3 is filled in from the germline J gene. J is TRBJ1-5 and V is TRBV6-2 or TRBV6-3, with a tentative D call TRBD1 (5 bases). The V and J ends lost 2 bases and 5 bases respectively, with 10 bases between them. Germline CDR1 reads MNHEY; CDR2 reads SVGEGT. CDR3 length: 14 amino acids. The CDR3 here is CASSYAAGYQPQHF. Partial CDR3 DNA: TGTGCCAGCAGTTACGCGGCAGGGTATCAGCCC.

Note on this clone: The CDR3 goes on 3 residues after the read ends, and that part is filled in from the germline J gene. The chain links TRBV6-2 or TRBV6-3 to TRBJ2-3, with TRBD2 matching over 8 bases. Germline V lookup: CDR1 MNHEY, CDR2 SVGEGT. The junction had 8 bases not matched to a gene; V was cut back by 5 bases and J by 4 bases. This CDR3 region has 15 residues. The sequenced part of the CDR3 DNA is TGTGCCAGCAGTCCCCCGGGACTAGAGGCAGATACG. Protein: CASSPPGLEADT. The complete CDR3 reads CASSPPGLEADTQYF.

In its sample, this clone was seen many times. The read stops 3 residues short of the end of the CDR3; the missing end is completed from the germline J gene. The chain links TRBV6-1 to TRBJ1-1; D gene ambiguous. V was clipped by 2 bases and J by 7 bases, with 14 bases between them. From germline, CDR1 is MNHNS and CDR2 SASEGT. The CDR3 is made up of 14 amino acids. The CDR3 here is CASSENGLLSEAFF. The sequenced part of the CDR3 DNA is TGTGCCAGCAGTGAAAACGGACTGCTCAGTGAA.

Sample share makes this clone medium-sized (0.01 to 0.1%). The read stops 3 residues short of the end of the CDR3; the missing end is completed from the germline J gene. The chain joins TRBV20-1 to TRBJ1-5, with 8 bases that match TRBD1. V shed 5 bases and J 4 bases; nucleotides not matched to a gene: 1. The CDR3 is 12 residues long. Germline lookup yields CDR1 DFQATT and CDR2 SNEGSKA (reference sequence). CDR3 bases read: TGCAGTGCTTGGACAGGGAATCAGCCC. It encodes CSAWTGNQP. The whole CDR3 protein is CSAWTGNQPQHF.

This clone was counted ten times or more. The CDR3 goes on 3 residues after the read ends, and that part is filled in from the germline J gene. V is TRBV5-1 and J is TRBJ2-5, with 10 bases aligning to TRBD1. V lost 7 bases and J lost 5; bases outside the gene matches: 11. In germline, CDR1 is SGHRS, CDR2 YFSETQ. The length of the CDR3 is 15 residues. The covered CDR3 bases are TGCGCCAGCGCCTCAACCGGGACAGGGGTGGAGACC. Translated, it gives CASASTGTGVET. The full CDR3 reads CASASTGTGVETQYF. The entire variable domain, with the rest obtained from reference TRBV5-1 and TRBJ2-5, is as follows: KAGVTQTPRYLIKTRGQQVTLSCSPISGHRSVSWYQQTPGQGLQFLFEYFSETQRNKGNFPGRFSGRQFSNSRSEMNVSTLELGDSALYLCASASTGTGVETQYFGPGTRLLVL.

Turning to this clone: Sequencing ends 3 residues short of the CDR3 end; the germline J gene provides the rest. This rearrangement joins TRBV7-2 to TRBJ2-5; 7 bases are a match to TRBD1. This CDR3 is built from 13 residues. With 1 base clipped from V and 6 bases from J, the junction kept 2 bases outside the gene matches. CDR1 SGHTA and CDR2 FQGNSA come from the germline V gene. CDR3 bases read: TGTGCCAGCAGCTTAGAGGGGGCAAAGACC. This translates into CASSLEGAKT. The entire CDR3 reads CASSLEGAKTQYF.

This clone came up a few times. The read finishes 3 residues shy of the CDR3 end, and the germline J gene is used to complete it. This chain connects TRBV7-9 to TRBJ2-7; 10 bases match TRBD2. The V segment lost 4 bases and the J segment 3 bases; nucleotides outside the gene matches: 6. The germline V gene encodes CDR1 SEHNR and CDR2 FQNEAQ (reference sequence). This CDR3 comprises 15 residues. CDR3 residues: CASSWGLAKNYEQYF. The CDR3 DNA, read in part, is TGTGCCAGCAGCTGGGGACTAGCGAAAAACTACGAG.

In its sample, this clone was seen a few times. From the germline J gene comes the end of the CDR3, since the read stops 3 residues before it. This sequence joins TRBV2 and TRBJ2-7, with D unresolved. Trimming took off 1 base at V and 4 bases at J, with 11 bases between the two ends. CDR3 length: 14 residues. The germline gives CDR1 SNHLY, CDR2 FYNNEI. The covered CDR3 bases are TGTGCCAGCAGTGAAGTAGAAGGGCTATACGAG. Its translation: CASSEVEGLYE. The whole CDR3 sequence is CASSEVEGLYEQYF.

A remark on this clone: The missing CDR3 end, 3 residues past where the read stops, is filled in from the germline J gene. The chain couples TRBV7-2 to TRBJ1-5; the match to TRBD1 covers 7 bases. The CDR3 totals 17 residues. V lost 0 bases to trimming and J lost 4 bases; unmatched junction nucleotides: 9. The germline gives CDR1 SGHTA, CDR2 FQGNSA. The CDR3 sequence: CASSLALGQRKNQPQHF. The sequenced part of the CDR3 DNA is TGTGCCAGCAGCTTAGCATTGGGACAGCGGAAAAATCAGCCC.

Only a few counts were recorded for this clone. The CDR3 extends 3 residues past the end of the read, so its final part is completed from the germline J gene. This chain links TRBV18 with TRBJ2-3; D is possibly TRBD2 (5 bases). The ends were cut back, 6 bases at V and 4 bases at J, with 11 bases in the middle. Germline lookup yields CDR1 KGHSH and CDR2 LQKENI. This CDR3 has 13 amino acids. The covered CDR3 bases are TGTGCCAGCTCCCTGGACTCCTCAGATACG. It is translated as CASSLDSSDT. The full CDR3 reads CASSLDSSDTQYF. Supplemented by reference TRBV18 and TRBJ2-3, the full variable domain reads NAGVMQNPRHLVRRRGQEARLRCSPMKGHSHVYWYRQLPEEGLKFMVYLQKENIIDESGMPKERFSAEFPKEGPSILRIQQVVRGDSAAYFCASSLDSSDTQYFGPGTRLTVL.

For this clone: The read gets to within 3 residues of the CDR3 end, and the germline J gene fills in the rest. J is TRBJ2-6 and V is TRBV11-1, with D hard to call. CDR3 length: 15 amino acids. V shed 3 bases and J shed 4 bases, with 10 bases lying between them. Germline CDR1 reads SGHAT; CDR2 reads FQDESV (reference sequence). CDR3 bases read: TGTGCCAGCAGCTTCTCCGTGCGGGGGGCCAACGTC. Its translation: CASSFSVRGANV. In full, the CDR3 is CASSFSVRGANVLTF.

CDR3 bases read: TGTGCCAGCAGCTCGCGGGACAGGGGCTTTCCCTACGAG. Translating it yields CASSSRDRGFPYE. The whole CDR3 protein is CASSSRDRGFPYEQYF. The rearrangement joins TRBV7-8 to TRBJ2-7; 10 bases agree with TRBD1. With the read ending 3 residues before the CDR3 end, the germline J gene is used to fill in that end. Germline CDR1 is SGHVS and CDR2 is FQNEAQ. The CDR3 is 16 residues long. V trimming: 4 bases; J trimming: 2 bases; junction bases outside the gene matches: 8.

This clone turned up a few times. The sequence runs out 3 residues before the end of the CDR3; the remainder is reconstructed from the germline J gene. The J gene is TRBJ1-4, the V gene TRBV30, with a weak D call TRBD1 (5 bases). The CDR3 is 14 residues long. With 5 bases removed from V and 7 bases from J, the gap between germline ends came to 17 bases. From germline, CDR1 is GTSNPN and CDR2 SVGIG (reference sequence). The CDR3 region is CAWSKGARIEKLFF. The DNA read from the CDR3 is TGTGCCTGGTCCAAAGGGGCGCGGATTGAAAAA.

This clone was observed a handful of times. The read gets to within 3 residues of the CDR3 end, and the germline J gene fills in the rest. This rearrangement joins TRBV18 to TRBJ2-5; 8 nucleotides match TRBD1. Germline CDR1 KGHSH, CDR2 LQKENI. The CDR3 is made up of 14 amino acids. With 4 bases clipped from V and 5 bases from J, the junction kept 6 bases outside the gene matches. The CDR3 sequence: CASSLGTGPETQYF. The CDR3 bases that were read are TGTGCCAGCTCACTTGGGACAGGCCCCGAGACC.

This clone was seen at least ten times. The CDR3 end lies 3 residues beyond the end of the read and is filled in from the germline J gene. This chain connects TRBV18 to TRBJ2-3; 10 nucleotides align to TRBD2. J was trimmed by 5 bases and V by 3 bases; bases with no gene match: 8. Per germline, CDR1 KGHSH and CDR2 LQKENI. The CDR3 contains 16 residues. The CDR3: CASSPRTSGEGDTQYF. Incomplete CDR3 DNA: TGTGCCAGCTCACCTCGGACTAGCGGTGAGGGAGATACG.

In regard to this clone: The sequence runs out 3 residues before the end of the CDR3; the remainder is reconstructed from the germline J gene. This rearrangement joins TRBV30 to TRBJ1-6; tentatively, D is TRBD1 (6 bases). From germline, CDR1 is GTSNPN and CDR2 SVGIG (reference sequence). The V end lost 3 bases, the J end lost 7 bases, and 10 bases lay between the germline ends. This CDR3 comprises 13 residues. The CDR3 loop is CAWRQGPNSPLHF. The covered CDR3 bases are TGTGCCTGGAGACAGGGACCCAATTCACCC. The full variable domain, rest sourced from reference TRBV30 and TRBJ1-6, is SQTIHQWPATLVQPVGSPLSLECTVEGTSNPNLYWYRQAAGRGLQLLFYSVGIGQISSEVPQNLSASRPQDRQFILSSKKLLLSDSGFYLCAWRQGPNSPLHFGNGTRLTVT.

Worth noting for this clone: The CDR3 end is not reached by the read, which stops 3 residues before it; the germline J gene fills it in. V and J are TRBV7-2 and TRBJ2-2; D possibly corresponds to TRBD2 (6 bases). Germline V gene lookup returns CDR1 SGHTA and CDR2 FQGNSA. V gave up 6 bases and J gave up 6 bases, with 17 bases separating them. The CDR3 has 15 residues. The CDR3 protein is CASSYHGGWAGELFF. Partial CDR3 DNA: TGTGCCAGCAGTTATCACGGGGGTTGGGCCGGGGAG.

The table lists this clone with a few counts. Read sequence stops 3 residues before the CDR3 end, and the germline J gene provides the missing end. This chain joins TRBV19 and TRBJ2-7, with 8 nucleotides matching TRBD1. The CDR3 consists of 15 residues. Trimming cost V 5 bases and J 4 bases; bases outside gene matches: 10. CDR1 LNHDA and CDR2 SQIVND come from the germline V gene (reference sequence). The CDR3 loop is CASSVTDRGGYEQYF. CDR3 DNA, as far as it was read: TGTGCCAGTAGTGTAACAGACAGGGGAGGTTACGAG.